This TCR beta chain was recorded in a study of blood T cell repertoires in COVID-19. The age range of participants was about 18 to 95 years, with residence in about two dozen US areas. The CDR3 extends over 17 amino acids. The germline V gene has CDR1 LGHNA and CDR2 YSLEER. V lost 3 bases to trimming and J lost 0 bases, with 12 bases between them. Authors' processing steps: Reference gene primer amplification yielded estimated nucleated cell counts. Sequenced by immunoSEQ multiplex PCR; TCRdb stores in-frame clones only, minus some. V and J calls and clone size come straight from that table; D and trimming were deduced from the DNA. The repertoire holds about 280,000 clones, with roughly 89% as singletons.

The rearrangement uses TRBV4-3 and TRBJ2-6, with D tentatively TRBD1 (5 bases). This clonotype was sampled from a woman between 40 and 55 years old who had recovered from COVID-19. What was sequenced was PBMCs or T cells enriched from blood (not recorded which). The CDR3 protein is CASSQYRSNSGANVLTF. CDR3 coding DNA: TGCGCCAGCAGCCAGTACAGGTCAAACTCTGGGGCCAACGTCCTGACTTTC.